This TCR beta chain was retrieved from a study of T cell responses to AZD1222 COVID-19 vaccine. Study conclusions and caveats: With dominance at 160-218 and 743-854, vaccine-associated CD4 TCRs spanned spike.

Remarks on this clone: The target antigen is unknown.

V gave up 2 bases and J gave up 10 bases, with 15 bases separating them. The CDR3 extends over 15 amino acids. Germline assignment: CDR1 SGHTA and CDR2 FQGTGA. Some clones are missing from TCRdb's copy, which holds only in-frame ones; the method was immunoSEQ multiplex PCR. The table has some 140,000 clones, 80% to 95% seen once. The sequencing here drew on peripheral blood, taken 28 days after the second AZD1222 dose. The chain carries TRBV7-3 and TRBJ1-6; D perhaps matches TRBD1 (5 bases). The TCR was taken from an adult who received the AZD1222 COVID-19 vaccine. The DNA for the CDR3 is TGTGCCAGCAGCTTATGGCAGGGACGACGGTCACCCCTCCACTTT. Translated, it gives CASSLWQGRRSPLHF.